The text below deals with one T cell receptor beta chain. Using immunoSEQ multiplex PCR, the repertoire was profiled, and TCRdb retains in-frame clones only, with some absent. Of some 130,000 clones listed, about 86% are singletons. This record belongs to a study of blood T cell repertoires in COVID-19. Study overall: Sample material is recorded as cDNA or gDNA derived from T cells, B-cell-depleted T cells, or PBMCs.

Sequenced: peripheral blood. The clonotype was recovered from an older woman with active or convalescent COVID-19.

CDR3 residues: CASSSLGTVNTEAFF. DNA of the CDR3: TGTGCCAGCAGCTCCCTCGGGACAGTTAACACTGAAGCTTTCTTT. The rearrangement uses TRBV5-5 and TRBJ1-1; the match to TRBD1 covers 7 bases. The V gene end was trimmed by 3 bases and the J gene end by 2 bases; junction bases not matched to a gene: 7. CDR3 length equals 15 residues. Per germline, CDR1 SGHKS and CDR2 YYEKEE (reference sequence).